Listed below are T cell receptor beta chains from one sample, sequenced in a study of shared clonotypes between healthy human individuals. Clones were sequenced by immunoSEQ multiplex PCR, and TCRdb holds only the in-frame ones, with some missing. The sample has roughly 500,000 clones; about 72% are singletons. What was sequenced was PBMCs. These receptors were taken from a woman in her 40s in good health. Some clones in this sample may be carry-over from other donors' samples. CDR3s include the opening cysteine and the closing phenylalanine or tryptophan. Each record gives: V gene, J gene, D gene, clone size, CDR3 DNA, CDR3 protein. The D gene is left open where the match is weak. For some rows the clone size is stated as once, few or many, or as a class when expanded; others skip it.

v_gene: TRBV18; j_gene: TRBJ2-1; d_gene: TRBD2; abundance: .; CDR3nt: TGTGCCAGCTCACCGGGGACTAGCGGGAGCCATAGCAATGAGCAGTTCTTC; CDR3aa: CASSPGTSGSHSNEQFF
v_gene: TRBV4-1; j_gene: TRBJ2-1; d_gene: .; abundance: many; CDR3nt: TGCGCCAGCAGCCACGCTTCTATTAGCGCCCCCCCGGAGGATGAGCAGTTCTTC; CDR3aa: CASSHASISAPPEDEQFF
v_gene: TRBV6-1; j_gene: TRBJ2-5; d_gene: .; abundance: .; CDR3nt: TGTGCCAGCAGGCTCCAAGAGACCCAGTACTTC; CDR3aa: CASRLQETQYF
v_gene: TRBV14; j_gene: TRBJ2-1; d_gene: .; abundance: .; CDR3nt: TGTGCCAGCAGCCAAGATGGAGGCGTTAAGTTTAGAGAGCAGTTCTTC; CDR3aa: CASSQDGGVKFREQFF
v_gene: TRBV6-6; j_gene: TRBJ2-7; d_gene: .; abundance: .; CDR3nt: TGTGCCAGCCGCGGTTGGGGCGACTACGAGCAGTACTTC; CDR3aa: CASRGWGDYEQYF
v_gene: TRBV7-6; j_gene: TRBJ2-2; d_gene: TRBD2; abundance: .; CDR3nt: TGTGCCAGCAGCTCACTAGCGGGAATTCCCGGGGAGCTGTTTTTT; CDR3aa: CASSSLAGIPGELFF
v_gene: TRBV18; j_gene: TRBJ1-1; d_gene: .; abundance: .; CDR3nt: TGTGCCAGCTCAGTTGGTACAGGGATCAGCGCTGAAGCTTTCTTT; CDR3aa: CASSVGTGISAEAFF
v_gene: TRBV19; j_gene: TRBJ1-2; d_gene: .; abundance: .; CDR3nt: TGTGCCAGTAGATCGACAACGGGCTATGGCTACACCTTC; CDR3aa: CASRSTTGYGYTF
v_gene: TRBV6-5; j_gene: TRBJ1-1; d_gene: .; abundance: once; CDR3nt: TGTGCCAGCAGTTACTCGAGAGGCGTCACTGAAGCTTTCTTT; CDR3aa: CASSYSRGVTEAFF
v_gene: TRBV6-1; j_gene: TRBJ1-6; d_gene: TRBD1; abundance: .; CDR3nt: TGTGCCAGCAGTGAAGCTAGCGGGACAGGCAATTCACCCCTCCACTTT; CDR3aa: CASSEASGTGNSPLHF
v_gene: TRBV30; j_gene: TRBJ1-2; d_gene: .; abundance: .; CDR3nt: TGTGCCTGGAGCGTCCGTGTGTCATCCTATGGCTACACCTTC; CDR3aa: CAWSVRVSSYGYTF
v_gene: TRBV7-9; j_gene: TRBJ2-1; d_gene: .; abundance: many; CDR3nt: TGTGCCAGCAGCTTGAGCCTAGCCAGCTCCTACAATGAGCAGTTCTTC; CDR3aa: CASSLSLASSYNEQFF
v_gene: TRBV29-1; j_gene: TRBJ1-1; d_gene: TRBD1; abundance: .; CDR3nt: TGCAGCGTTGGGACAGGGGGTAGAAGAATGAACACTGAAGCTTTCTTT; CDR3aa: CSVGTGGRRMNTEAFF
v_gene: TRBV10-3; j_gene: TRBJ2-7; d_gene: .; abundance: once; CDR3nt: TGTGCCATCACTCCAGGTAGCGTCTACGAGCAGTACTTC; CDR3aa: CAITPGSVYEQYF
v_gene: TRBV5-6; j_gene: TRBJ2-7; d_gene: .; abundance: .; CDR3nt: TGTGCCAGCAGCCGCCGGGACGGATACGAGCAGTACTTC; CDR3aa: CASSRRDGYEQYF
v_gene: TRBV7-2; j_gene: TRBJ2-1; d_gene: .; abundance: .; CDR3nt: TGTGCCAGCAGCTTAGTAGTAGAGAGCTCCTACAATGAGCAGTTCTTC; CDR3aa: CASSLVVESSYNEQFF
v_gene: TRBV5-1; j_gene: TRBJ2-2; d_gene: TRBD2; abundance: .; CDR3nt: TGCGCCAGCAAGCGGGCCACTAGCGCCGGCACCGGGGAGCTGTTTTTT; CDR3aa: CASKRATSAGTGELFF
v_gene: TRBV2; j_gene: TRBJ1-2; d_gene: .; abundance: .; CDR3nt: TGTGCCAGCAACTTAGGTGGCTACACCTTC; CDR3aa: CASNLGGYTF
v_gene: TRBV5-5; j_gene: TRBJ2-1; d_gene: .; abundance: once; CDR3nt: TGTGCCAGCAGCTTGGAACAGAACTACAATGAGCAGTTCTTC; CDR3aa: CASSLEQNYNEQFF
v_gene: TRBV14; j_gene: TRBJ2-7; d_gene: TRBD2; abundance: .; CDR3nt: TGTGCCAGCAGCCGCGGGAGTTACTACGAGCAGTACTTC; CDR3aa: CASSRGSYYEQYF
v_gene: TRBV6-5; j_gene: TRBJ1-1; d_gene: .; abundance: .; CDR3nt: TGTGCCAGCGCCAAGACAGTTAACACTGAAGCTTTCTTT; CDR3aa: CASAKTVNTEAFF
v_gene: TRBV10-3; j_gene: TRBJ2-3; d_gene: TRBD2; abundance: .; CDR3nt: TGTGCCATCAGCGGGGGGTCGGATACGCAGTATTTT; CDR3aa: CAISGGSDTQYF
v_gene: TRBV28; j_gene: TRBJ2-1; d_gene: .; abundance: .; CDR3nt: TGTGCCAGCAGTCATGACTCGAGACGAGGCTCCTACAATGAGCAGTTCTTC; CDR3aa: CASSHDSRRGSYNEQFF
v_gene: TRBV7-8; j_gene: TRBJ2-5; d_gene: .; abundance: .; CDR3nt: TGTGCCAGCAGCTTTCCCTGGCGCCTTGACCCAAGAGAGACCCAGTACTTC; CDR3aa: CASSFPWRLDPRETQYF
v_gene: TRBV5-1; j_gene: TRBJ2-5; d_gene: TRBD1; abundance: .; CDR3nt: TGCGCCAGCAGCTTGGGACAGGGGGCGGTGGAGACCCAGTACTTC; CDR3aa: CASSLGQGAVETQYF
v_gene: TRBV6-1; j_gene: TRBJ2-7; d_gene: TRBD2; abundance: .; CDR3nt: TGTGCCAGCAGTGAGTGGGCGGGAGAGACCTACGAGCAGTACTTC; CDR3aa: CASSEWAGETYEQYF
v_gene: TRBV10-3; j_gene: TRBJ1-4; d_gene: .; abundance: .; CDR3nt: TGTGCCACCACAGCGACGGGACATGGTCGTGGAAAGGGTGAAAAACTGTTTTTT; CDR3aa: CATTATGHGRGKGEKLFF
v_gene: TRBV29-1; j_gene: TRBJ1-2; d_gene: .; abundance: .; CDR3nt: TGCAGCGTGGAGGCCAAGCTTCACTATGGCTACACCTTC; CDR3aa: CSVEAKLHYGYTF
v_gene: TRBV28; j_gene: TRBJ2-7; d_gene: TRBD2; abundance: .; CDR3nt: TGTGCCACCCGGGAGGGCGGGAACGAGCAGTACTTC; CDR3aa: CATREGGNEQYF